This TCR beta chain originates from a study of Graves' ophthalmopathy and Graves' hyperthyroidism. Germline values: CDR1 SEHNR, CDR2 FQNEAQ (reference sequence). The V gene lost 2 bases and the J gene lost 1 base, with 8 bases spanning the gap. CDR3 length: 14 residues. The authors amplified TCR beta CDR3 regions, and they did so from RNA transcripts for repertoire sequencing. Second-round multiplex PCR came after a first-round RT-PCR that employed HTBI primers. MiXCR was run by TCRdb on the multiplex PCR reads, yielding one entry per CDR3 protein. The data contain 660,000 or so distinct CDR3 sequences, just over 40% of them seen just once; the ten biggest clones take up around 3.3%. This clonotype has a count of ten or more.

The specimen sequenced was peripheral blood. The source of this sequence is an adult man with Graves' ophthalmopathy. V is TRBV7-9 and J is TRBJ1-1; D remains ambiguous. CDR3 bases: TGTGCCAGCAGCTTATCTTGGAAGAACACTGAAGCTTTCTTT. Its protein is CASSLSWKNTEAFF.